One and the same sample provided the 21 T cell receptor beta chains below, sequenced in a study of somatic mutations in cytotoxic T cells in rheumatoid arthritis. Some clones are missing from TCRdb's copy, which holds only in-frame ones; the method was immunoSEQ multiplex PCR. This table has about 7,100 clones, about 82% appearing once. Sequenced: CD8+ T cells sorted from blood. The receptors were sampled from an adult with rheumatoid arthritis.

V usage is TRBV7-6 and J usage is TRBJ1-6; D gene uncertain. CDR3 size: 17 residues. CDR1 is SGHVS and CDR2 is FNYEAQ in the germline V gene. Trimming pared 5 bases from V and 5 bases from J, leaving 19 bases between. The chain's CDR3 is CASSPGPTQEDNSPLHF. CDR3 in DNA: TGTGCCAGCAGCCCCGGACCCACGCAGGAGGATAATTCACCCCTCCACTTT.

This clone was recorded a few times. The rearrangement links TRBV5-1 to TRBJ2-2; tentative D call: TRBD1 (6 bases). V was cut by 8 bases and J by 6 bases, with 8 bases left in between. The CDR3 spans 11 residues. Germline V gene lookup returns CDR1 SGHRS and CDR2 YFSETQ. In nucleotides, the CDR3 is TGCGCCAGTACAGGGCCCGGGGAGCTGTTTTTT. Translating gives CASTGPGELFF.

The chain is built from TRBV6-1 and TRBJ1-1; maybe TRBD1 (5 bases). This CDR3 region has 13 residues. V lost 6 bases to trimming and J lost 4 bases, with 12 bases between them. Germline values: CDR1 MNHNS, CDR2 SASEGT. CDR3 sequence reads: CASSGGVGTEAFF. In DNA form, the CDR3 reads TGTGCCAGCAGCGGGGGGGTGGGCACTGAAGCTTTCTTT.

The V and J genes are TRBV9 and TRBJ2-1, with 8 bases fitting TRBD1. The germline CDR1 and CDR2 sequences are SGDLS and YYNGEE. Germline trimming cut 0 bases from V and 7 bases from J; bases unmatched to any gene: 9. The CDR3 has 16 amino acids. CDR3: CASSVGGRGRSNEQFF. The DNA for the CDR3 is TGTGCCAGCAGCGTAGGCGGCAGGGGGCGTAGTAATGAGCAGTTCTTC.

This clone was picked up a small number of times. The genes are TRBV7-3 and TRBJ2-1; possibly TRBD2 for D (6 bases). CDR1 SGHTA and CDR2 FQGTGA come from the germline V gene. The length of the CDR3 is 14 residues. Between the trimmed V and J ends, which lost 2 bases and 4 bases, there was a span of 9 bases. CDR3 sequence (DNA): TGTGCCAGCAGCTTAGGGGACTTTTACAATGAGCAGTTCTTC. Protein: CASSLGDFYNEQFF. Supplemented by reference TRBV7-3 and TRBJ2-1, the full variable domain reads GAGVSQTPSNKVTEKGKYVELRCDPISGHTALYWYRQSLGQGPEFLIYFQGTGAADDSGLPNDRFFAVRPEGSVSTLKIQRTERGDSAVYLCASSLGDFYNEQFFGPGTRLTVL.

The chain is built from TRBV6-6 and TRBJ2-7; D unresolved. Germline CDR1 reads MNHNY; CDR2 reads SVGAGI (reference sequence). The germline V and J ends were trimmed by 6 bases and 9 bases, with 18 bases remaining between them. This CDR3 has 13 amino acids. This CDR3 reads CASSQTRSTGQYF. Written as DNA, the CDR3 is TGTGCCAGCAGCCAAACCCGGAGTACGGGGCAGTACTTC.

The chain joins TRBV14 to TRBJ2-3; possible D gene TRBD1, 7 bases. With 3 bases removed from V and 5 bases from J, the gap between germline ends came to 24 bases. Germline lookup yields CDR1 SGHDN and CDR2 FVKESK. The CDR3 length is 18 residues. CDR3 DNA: TGTGCCAGCAGCCAGGGGGGACAGCTTGGTGGTTCGGGAGATACGCAGTATTTT. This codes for CASSQGGQLGGSGDTQYF.

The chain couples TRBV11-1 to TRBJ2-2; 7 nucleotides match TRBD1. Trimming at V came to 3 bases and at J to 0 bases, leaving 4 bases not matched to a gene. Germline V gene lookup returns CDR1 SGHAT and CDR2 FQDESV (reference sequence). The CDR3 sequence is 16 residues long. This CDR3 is CASSFTGTANTGELFF. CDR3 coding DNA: TGTGCCAGCAGCTTCACCGGGACAGCGAACACCGGGGAGCTGTTTTTT.

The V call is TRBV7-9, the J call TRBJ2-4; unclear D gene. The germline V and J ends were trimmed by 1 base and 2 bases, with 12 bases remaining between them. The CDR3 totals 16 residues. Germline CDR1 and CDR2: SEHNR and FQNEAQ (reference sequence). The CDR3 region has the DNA TGTGCCAGCAGCTTAGGGCCGGGTTGGACCAAAAACATTCAGTACTTC. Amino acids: CASSLGPGWTKNIQYF.

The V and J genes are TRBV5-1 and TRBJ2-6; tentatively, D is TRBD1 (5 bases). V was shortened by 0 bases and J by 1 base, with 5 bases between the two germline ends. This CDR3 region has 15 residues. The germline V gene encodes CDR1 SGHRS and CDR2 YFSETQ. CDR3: CASSLGQSGANVLTF. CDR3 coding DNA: TGCGCCAGCAGCTTGGGACAGTCTGGGGCCAACGTCCTGACTTTC. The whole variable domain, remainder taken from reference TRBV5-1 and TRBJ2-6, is KAGVTQTPRYLIKTRGQQVTLSCSPISGHRSVSWYQQTPGQGLQFLFEYFSETQRNKGNFPGRFSGRQFSNSRSEMNVSTLELGDSALYLCASSLGQSGANVLTFGAGSRLTVL.

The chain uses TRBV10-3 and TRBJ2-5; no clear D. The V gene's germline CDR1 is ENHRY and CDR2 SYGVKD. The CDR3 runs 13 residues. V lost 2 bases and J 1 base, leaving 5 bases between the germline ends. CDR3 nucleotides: TGTGCCATCAGTGAGAACGGCCAAGAGACCCAGTACTTC. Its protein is CAISENGQETQYF.

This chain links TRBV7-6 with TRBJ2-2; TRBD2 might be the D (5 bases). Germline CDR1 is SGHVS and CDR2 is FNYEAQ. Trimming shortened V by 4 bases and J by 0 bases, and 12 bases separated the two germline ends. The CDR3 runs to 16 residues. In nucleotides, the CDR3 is TGTGCCAGCAGCTCCCCCCTGGGAGCGAACACCGGGGAGCTGTTTTTT. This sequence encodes CASSSPLGANTGELFF.

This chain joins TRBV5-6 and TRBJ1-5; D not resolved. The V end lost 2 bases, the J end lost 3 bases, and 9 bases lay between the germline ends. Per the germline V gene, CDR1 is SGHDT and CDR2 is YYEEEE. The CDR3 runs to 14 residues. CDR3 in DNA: TGTGCCAGCAGCTTTACCGGGCCCAATCAGCCCCAGCATTTT. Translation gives CASSFTGPNQPQHF.

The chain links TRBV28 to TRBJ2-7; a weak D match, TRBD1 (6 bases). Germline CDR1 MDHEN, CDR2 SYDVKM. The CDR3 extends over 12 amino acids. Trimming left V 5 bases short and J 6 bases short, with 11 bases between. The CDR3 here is CASSPTGSEQYF. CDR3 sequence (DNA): TGTGCCAGCAGTCCGACAGGTTCCGAGCAGTACTTC.

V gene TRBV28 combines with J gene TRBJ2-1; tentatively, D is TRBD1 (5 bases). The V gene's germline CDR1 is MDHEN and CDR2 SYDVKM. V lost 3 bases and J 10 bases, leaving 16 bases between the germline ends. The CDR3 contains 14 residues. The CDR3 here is CASSLGRRVIEQFF. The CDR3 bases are TGTGCCAGCAGTTTGGGGCGGCGCGTCATCGAGCAGTTCTTC.

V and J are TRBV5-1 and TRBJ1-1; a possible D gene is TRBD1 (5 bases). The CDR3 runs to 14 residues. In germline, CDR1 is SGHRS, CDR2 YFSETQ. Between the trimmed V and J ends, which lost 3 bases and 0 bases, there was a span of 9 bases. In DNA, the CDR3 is TGCGCCAGCAGCTCAACAGGCGTGAACACTGAAGCTTTCTTT. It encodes CASSSTGVNTEAFF.

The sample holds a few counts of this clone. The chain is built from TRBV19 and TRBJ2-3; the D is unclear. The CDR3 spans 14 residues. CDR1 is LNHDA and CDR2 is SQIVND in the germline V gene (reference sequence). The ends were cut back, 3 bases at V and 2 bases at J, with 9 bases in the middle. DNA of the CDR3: TGTGCCAGTAGTATTCATCTTCTCACAGATACGCAGTATTTT. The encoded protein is CASSIHLLTDTQYF.

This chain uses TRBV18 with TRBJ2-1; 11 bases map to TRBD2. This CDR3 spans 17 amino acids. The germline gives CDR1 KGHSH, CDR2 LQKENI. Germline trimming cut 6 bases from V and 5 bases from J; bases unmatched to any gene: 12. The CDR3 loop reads CASSPPTSGVPHNEQFF. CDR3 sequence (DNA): TGTGCCAGCTCGCCCCCGACTAGCGGGGTTCCGCACAATGAGCAGTTCTTC. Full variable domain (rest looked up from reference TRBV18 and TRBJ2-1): NAGVMQNPRHLVRRRGQEARLRCSPMKGHSHVYWYRQLPEEGLKFMVYLQKENIIDESGMPKERFSAEFPKEGPSILRIQQVVRGDSAAYFCASSPPTSGVPHNEQFFGPGTRLTVL.

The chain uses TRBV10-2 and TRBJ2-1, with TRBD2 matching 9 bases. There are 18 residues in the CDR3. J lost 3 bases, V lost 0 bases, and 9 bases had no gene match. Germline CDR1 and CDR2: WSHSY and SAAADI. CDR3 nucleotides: TGCGCCAGCAGTGAGTCGATCATGCAGCGGGGGGTCTACAATGAGCAGTTCTTC. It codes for CASSESIMQRGVYNEQFF.

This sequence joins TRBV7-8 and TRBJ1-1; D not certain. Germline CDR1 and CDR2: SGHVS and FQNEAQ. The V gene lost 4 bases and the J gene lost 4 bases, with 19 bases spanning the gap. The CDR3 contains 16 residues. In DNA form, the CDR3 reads TGTGCCAGCAGCTCGCTTGGTCGCAATCCCAGCACTGAAGCTTTCTTT. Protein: CASSSLGRNPSTEAFF. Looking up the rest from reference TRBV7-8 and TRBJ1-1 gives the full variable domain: GAGVSQSPRYKVAKRGQDVALRCDPISGHVSLFWYQQALGQGPEFLTYFQNEAQLDKSGLPSDRFFAERPEGSVSTLKIQRTQQEDSAVYLCASSSLGRNPSTEAFFGQGTRLTVV.

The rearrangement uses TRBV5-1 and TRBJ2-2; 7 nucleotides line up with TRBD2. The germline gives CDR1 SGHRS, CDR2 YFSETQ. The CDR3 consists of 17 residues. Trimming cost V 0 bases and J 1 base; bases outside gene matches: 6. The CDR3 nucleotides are TGCGCCAGCAGCTTGGCCCGGGGGGTCCAGAACACCGGGGAGCTGTTTTTT. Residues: CASSLARGVQNTGELFF.